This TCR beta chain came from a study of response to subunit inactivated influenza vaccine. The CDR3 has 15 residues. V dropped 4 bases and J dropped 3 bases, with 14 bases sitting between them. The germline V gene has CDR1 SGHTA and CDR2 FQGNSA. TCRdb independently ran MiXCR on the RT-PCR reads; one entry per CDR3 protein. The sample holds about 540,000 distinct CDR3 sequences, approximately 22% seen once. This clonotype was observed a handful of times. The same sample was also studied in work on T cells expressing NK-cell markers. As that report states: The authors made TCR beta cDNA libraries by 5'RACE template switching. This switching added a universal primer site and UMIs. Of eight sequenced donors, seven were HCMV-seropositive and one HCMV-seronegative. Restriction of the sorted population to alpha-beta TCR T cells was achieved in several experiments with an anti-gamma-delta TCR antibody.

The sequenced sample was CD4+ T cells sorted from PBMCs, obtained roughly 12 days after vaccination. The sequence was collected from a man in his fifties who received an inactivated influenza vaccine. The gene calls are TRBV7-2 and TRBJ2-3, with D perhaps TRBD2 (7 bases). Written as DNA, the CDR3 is TGTGCCAGCAGCTCCCGGGGGGCTCGTACAGATACGCAGTATTTT. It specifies CASSSRGARTDTQYF.